This T cell receptor (beta chain) emerged from a study of blood T cell repertoires in COVID-19. Profiled with immunoSEQ multiplex PCR; TCRdb holds only in-frame clones, not every one. Seen here are 330,000 or so clones, about 89% observed once, and the top ten hold 1.5% to 2.5%. The sequenced material came from PBMCs or T cells enriched from blood (not recorded which). This receptor was obtained from a man aged 40-55 years in a cohort exposed to, infected with or recovered from COVID-19 (not recorded which).

The CDR3 DNA reads TGTGCCAGCAGCTCCGCGGGGGTTGCCACCGGGGAGCTGTTTTTT. Its translation is CASSSAGVATGELFF. The rearrangement uses TRBV7-3 and TRBJ2-2; 7 bases are a match to TRBD2. The CDR3 loop spans 15 amino acids. CDR1 is SGHTA and CDR2 is FQGTGA in the germline V gene. V shed 4 bases and J 4 bases; nucleotides not matched to a gene: 6.